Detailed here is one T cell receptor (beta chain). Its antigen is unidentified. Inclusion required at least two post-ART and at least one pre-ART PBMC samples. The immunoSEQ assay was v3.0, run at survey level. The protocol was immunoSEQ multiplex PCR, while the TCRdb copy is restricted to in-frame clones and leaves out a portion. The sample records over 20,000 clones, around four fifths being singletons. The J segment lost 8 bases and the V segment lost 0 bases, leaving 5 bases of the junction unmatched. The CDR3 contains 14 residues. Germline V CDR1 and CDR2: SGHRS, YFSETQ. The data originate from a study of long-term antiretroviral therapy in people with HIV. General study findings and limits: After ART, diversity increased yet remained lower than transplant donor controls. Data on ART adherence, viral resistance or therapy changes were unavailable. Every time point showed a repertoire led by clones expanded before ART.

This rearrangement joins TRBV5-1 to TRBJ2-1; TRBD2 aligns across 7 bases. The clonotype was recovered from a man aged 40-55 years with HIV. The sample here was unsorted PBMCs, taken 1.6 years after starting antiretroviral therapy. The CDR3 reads CASSLEGGSYEQFF. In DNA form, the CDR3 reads TGCGCCAGCAGCTTGGAGGGCGGGAGCTATGAGCAGTTCTTC.